The rows below give T cell receptor beta chains drawn from one sample of a study of T cells after yellow fever vaccination. A single record per CDR3 protein comes from TCRdb applying MiXCR to the 5' RACE reads. The table includes tens of thousands of distinct CDR3 sequences, 3% to 4% detected once. Sequenced material: PBMCs, either bulk or a sorted T-cell subset (CD4+, CD8+, memory, or dextramer-sorted; not recorded which), taken about 41 days after the first yellow fever vaccination. These receptors all stem from a young man who received the YFV17D yellow fever vaccine. Both conserved end residues are part of each CDR3. D genes are given only for firm matches. Clone sizes are given selectively: once, few, many, or a class where the clone is expanded.

>TRBV5-5|many|-|TRBJ1-5
TGTGCCAGCAGCCCCCGATGGGACCCAACCGGGGATCAGCCCCAGCATTTT
CASSPRWDPTGDQPQHF
>TRBV5-1|many|-|TRBJ2-3
TGCGCCAGCAGCCCCGGCGGGTCTGCAGGAGATACGCAGTATTTT
CASSPGGSAGDTQYF
>TRBV6-2/TRBV6-3|many|-|TRBJ1-1
TGTGCCAGCAGTTACTCGAACGGAGTATCGGCTTTCTTT
CASSYSNGVSAFF
>TRBV5-1|many|TRBD2|TRBJ2-3
TGCGCCAGCAGCTTGGCTAGCGGGGGCCCAAGCACAGATACGCAGTATTTT
CASSLASGGPSTDTQYF
>TRBV18|many|TRBD1|TRBJ2-7
TGTGCCAGCCAGACAGGGGGCATTCAACGGCAGTACTTC
CASQTGGIQRQYF
>TRBV3-1|many|-|TRBJ1-6
TGTGCCAGCAGCCAAGGGCAGGGCGCATCACCCCTCCACTTT
CASSQGQGASPLHF
>TRBV19|-|-|TRBJ1-1
TGTGCCAGTAGTTCTCGGACAGAAGCTTTCTTT
CASSSRTEAFF
>TRBV11-2|many|TRBD2|TRBJ2-5
TGTGCCAGCAGCTTGTCGCCGAGCGGGGGCCAAGAGACCCAGTACTTC
CASSLSPSGGQETQYF
>TRBV7-2|many|TRBD2|TRBJ2-1
TGTGCCAGCAGAGGACTAGCGCAATACAATGAGCAGTTCTTC
CASRGLAQYNEQFF
>TRBV7-7|many|-|TRBJ2-1
TGTGCTAGCAGCATGACCGCAGGGAACCAGCAGTTCTTC
CASSMTAGNQQFF
>TRBV7-3|many|TRBD1|TRBJ2-2
TGTGCCAGCAGCCCGAAGGGACAGACCACCGGGGAGCTGTTTTTT
CASSPKGQTTGELFF
>TRBV5-5|many|-|TRBJ1-5
TGTGCCAGCAGCTTGAATTGGGGATTCAATCAGCCCCAGCATTTT
CASSLNWGFNQPQHF
>TRBV5-1|many|-|TRBJ1-4
TGCGCCAGCAGCTACCAGCTGGATGGTGGTGAAAAACTGTTTTTT
CASSYQLDGGEKLFF
>TRBV6-5|many|TRBD2|TRBJ2-5
TGTGCCAGCAGTTACTCGACTAGCGAAGAGACCCAGTACTTC
CASSYSTSEETQYF
>TRBV5-1|many|-|TRBJ1-2
TGCGCCAGCAGCTCTTCCGGGCCAGGCCACTATGGCTACACCTTC
CASSSSGPGHYGYTF
>TRBV24-1|many|TRBD1|TRBJ2-2
TGTGCCACCAGTGAAGAAGGACAGGGCACCGGGGAGCTGTTTTTT
CATSEEGQGTGELFF
>TRBV7-9|many|-|TRBJ2-5
TGTGCCAGCAGCTCATGGGAGCAAGAGACCCAGTACTTC
CASSSWEQETQYF
>TRBV11-1|many|-|TRBJ2-5
TGTGCCAGCAGCTTTGGCAGTCAAGAGACCCAGTACTTC
CASSFGSQETQYF
>TRBV15|many|-|TRBJ1-1
TGTGCCACCAGCAGAGACCCAGGAGTCACTGAAGCTTTCTTT
CATSRDPGVTEAFF
>TRBV20-1|many|-|TRBJ1-5
TGCAGTGCTATTGGGGCGAGCAATCAGCCCCAGCATTTT
CSAIGASNQPQHF
>TRBV7-6|many|TRBD2|TRBJ2-2
TGTGCCAGCAGGCCGCGGGAGACCGGGGAGCTGTTTTTT
CASRPRETGELFF
>TRBV7-9|many|-|TRBJ1-2
TGTGCCAGCAGCTTAGGGGCAGGATCTGACTATGGCTACACCTTC
CASSLGAGSDYGYTF
>TRBV12-3/TRBV12-4|-|-|TRBJ1-2
TGTGCCATCTGTTTAGGACGCCAGGGTCTCCTATACCCTAACTATGGCTACACCTTC
CAICLGRQGLLYPNYGYTF
>TRBV6-1|many|TRBD1|TRBJ1-2
TGTGCCAGCAGAAAGGACAGGGAGTATGGCTACACCTTC
CASRKDREYGYTF
>TRBV7-2|many|-|TRBJ1-2
TGTGCCAGCAGCTTATCGGACAGCTACACCTTC
CASSLSDSYTF
>TRBV7-2|many|-|TRBJ2-2
TGTGCCAGCAGCTTAGTCAGCGGATACACCGGGGAGCTGTTTTTT
CASSLVSGYTGELFF
>TRBV10-3|many|-|TRBJ2-3
TGTGCCATCAGTGAGAGGGGGGGAGTATATACGCAGTATTTT
CAISERGGVYTQYF
>TRBV25-1|many|-|TRBJ1-1
TGTGCCAGCAGTGATGCCGGGGCTGCGAACACTGAAGCTTTCTTT
CASSDAGAANTEAFF
>TRBV5-6|many|TRBD1|TRBJ1-6
TGTGCCAGCAGCTGGACAGGGAATTCACCCCTCCACTTT
CASSWTGNSPLHF
>TRBV7-3|-|TRBD2|TRBJ2-5
TGTGCCAGCAGCCTCGGGGAGGGGGAGACCCAGTACTTC
CASSLGEGETQYF
>TRBV12-3/TRBV12-4|many|-|TRBJ2-1
TGTGCCAGCAGTACGCAAGGCCCGGGGAATGAGCAGTTCTTC
CASSTQGPGNEQFF
>TRBV2|many|TRBD2|TRBJ2-5
TGTGCCAGCAGTGAAGCGCTTAGGGAGGGGACCCAGTACTTC
CASSEALREGTQYF
>TRBV12-3/TRBV12-4|many|-|TRBJ1-4
TGTGCCAGCAGTTATTTTGGGGGTGAAAAACTGTTTTTT
CASSYFGGEKLFF